The rows below give T cell receptor beta chains drawn from one sample of a study of T cell repertoires in cytomegalovirus infection. MiXCR was run by TCRdb on the reads, yielding one entry per CDR3 protein. This table holds more than 250,000 distinct CDR3 sequences, 25% found once. These TCRs are of unknown antigen specificity. Sequences were derived from cultured PBMCs, sampled from culture after CMV antigen stimulation. The receptors were sampled from a human donor in good health (CMV status not recorded). Some clones in this sample may be carry-over from other donors' samples. CDR3s include the opening cysteine and the closing phenylalanine or tryptophan. D genes are given only for firm matches. Not all rows give a size; the values are once, few, many and, for expanded clones, a class.

>NA|TRBV7-2|TRBJ2-1|many
TGTGCCAGCAGCACCACGGCCTCCCCCTTGAGGCGAAATGAGCAGTTCTTC
CASSTTASPLRRNEQFF
>NA|TRBV13|TRBJ2-6|NA
TGTGCCAGCAGCTTACTCCGGCGTGGGCAGCTTACAACAGGGGCCAACGTCCTGACTTTC
CASSLLRRGQLTTGANVLTF
>NA|TRBV10-3|TRBJ2-3|NA
TGTGCCATCAGTATTTCCGCAGATACGCAGTATTTT
CAISISADTQYF
>TRBD2|TRBV19|TRBJ2-2|once
TGTGCCAGTACCTCCCGGCCCCTAGCGGGAGGGCCAAACACCGGGGAGCTGTTTTTT
CASTSRPLAGGPNTGELFF
>NA|TRBV27|TRBJ1-6|many
TGTGCCAGCAGTTTATTATCCGAGGGGGGTTATAATTCACCCCTCCACTTT
CASSLLSEGGYNSPLHF
>NA|TRBV30|TRBJ2-3|few
TGTGCCGGGTATGGCACAGATACGCAGTATTTT
CAGYGTDTQYF
>NA|TRBV7-8|TRBJ1-3|few
TGTGCCAGCAGCTTAGGGACAGCTAGCTCTGGAAACACCATATATTTT
CASSLGTASSGNTIYF
>NA|TRBV28|TRBJ1-4|few
TGTGCCAGCAGTTCTCTGGAAAAACTGTTTTTT
CASSSLEKLFF
>NA|TRBV10-3|TRBJ2-7|NA
TGTGCCACCTCCGACGATACCTCCTACGAGCAGTACTTC
CATSDDTSYEQYF
>NA|TRBV27|TRBJ1-5|few
TGTGCCAGCAGTTTTAGGGGGGATACAAGCAATCAGCCCCAGCATTTT
CASSFRGDTSNQPQHF
>TRBD2|TRBV6-8|TRBJ2-1|NA
TGTGCCAGCAGTCTGGGACTAGCCTTAACTAGCGATGAGCAGTTCTTC
CASSLGLALTSDEQFF
>TRBD2|TRBV7-2|TRBJ2-7|NA
TGTGCCAGCAGCTACGGGACTAGCGGGATGTCTTCCTACGAGCAGTACTTC
CASSYGTSGMSSYEQYF
>NA|TRBV6-2/TRBV6-3|TRBJ1-3|few
TGTGCCAGCAACATTGGGACCCTCGGAAACACCATATATTTT
CASNIGTLGNTIYF
>NA|TRBV5-1|TRBJ1-2|once
TGCGCCAGCAGCTCCACCGGGACTCAGGGTGGCTACACCTTC
CASSSTGTQGGYTF
>NA|TRBV7-9|TRBJ2-5|few
TGTGCCAGCAGCTCTAGCCAGCAAGAGACCCAGTACTTC
CASSSSQQETQYF
>TRBD1|TRBV12-3/TRBV12-4|TRBJ2-1|many
TGTGCCAGCAGCTTGGGACAGGGTTTCTACAATGAGCAGTTCTTC
CASSLGQGFYNEQFF
>TRBD2|TRBV7-2|TRBJ2-3|few
TGTGCCAGCAGCTTGGGGACTAGGGGGATCGAGGATACGCAGTATTTT
CASSLGTRGIEDTQYF
>TRBD2|TRBV20-1|TRBJ2-1|few
TGCAGTGCTAGAGATGGGGGCGGGAGGTTATACAATGAGCAGTTCTTC
CSARDGGGRLYNEQFF
>TRBD1|TRBV6-6|TRBJ2-1|NA
TGTGCCAGCGGGACAGCACCTAATCCCTACAATGAGCAGTTCTTC
CASGTAPNPYNEQFF
>NA|TRBV11-2|TRBJ2-1|NA
TGTGCCAGCAGCTTCGGGGGGGGACAGTCCTACAATGAGCAGTTCTTC
CASSFGGGQSYNEQFF